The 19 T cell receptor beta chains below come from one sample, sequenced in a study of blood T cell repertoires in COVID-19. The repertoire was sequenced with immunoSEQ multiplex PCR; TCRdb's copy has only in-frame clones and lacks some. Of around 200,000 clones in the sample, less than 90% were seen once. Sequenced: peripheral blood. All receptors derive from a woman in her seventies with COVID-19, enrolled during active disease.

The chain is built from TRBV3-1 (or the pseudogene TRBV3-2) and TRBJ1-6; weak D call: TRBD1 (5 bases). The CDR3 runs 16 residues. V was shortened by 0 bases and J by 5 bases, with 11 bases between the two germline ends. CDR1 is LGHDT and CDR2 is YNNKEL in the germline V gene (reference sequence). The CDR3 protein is CASSQDPRQHNSPLHF. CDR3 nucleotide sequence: TGTGCCAGCAGCCAAGATCCCAGACAGCATAATTCACCCCTCCACTTT.

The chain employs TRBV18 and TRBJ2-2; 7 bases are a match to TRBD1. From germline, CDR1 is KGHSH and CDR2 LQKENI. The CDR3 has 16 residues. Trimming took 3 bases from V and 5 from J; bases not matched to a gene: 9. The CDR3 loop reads CASSPRGQEPTGELFF. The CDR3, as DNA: TGTGCCAGCTCACCCCGAGGACAGGAACCGACCGGGGAGCTGTTTTTT.

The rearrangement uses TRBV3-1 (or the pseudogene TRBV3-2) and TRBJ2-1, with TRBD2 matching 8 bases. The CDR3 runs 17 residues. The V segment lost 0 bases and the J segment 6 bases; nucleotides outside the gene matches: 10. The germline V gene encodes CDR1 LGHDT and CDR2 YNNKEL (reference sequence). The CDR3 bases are TGTGCCAGCAGCCAAGATCCTAGCGGGTCACCCTTCAATGAGCAGTTCTTC. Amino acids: CASSQDPSGSPFNEQFF.

The DNA for the CDR3 is TGTGCCAGCAGCCTCGAGGGGGCTCAGACTAGCACAGATACGCAGTATTTT. It yields the protein CASSLEGAQTSTDTQYF. The rearrangement joins TRBV9 to TRBJ2-3; 7 nucleotides agree with TRBD1. J lost 0 bases, V lost 4 bases, and 11 bases had no gene match. The germline V gene has CDR1 SGDLS and CDR2 YYNGEE. The CDR3 loop spans 17 amino acids.

In DNA, the CDR3 is TGCACCAGCATGACGTCAGGGACTAACTATGGCTACACCTTC. Translation gives CTSMTSGTNYGYTF. V is TRBV1 and J is TRBJ1-2; the listed D gene, TRBD1, was not tested against the DNA. TRBV1 is termed a pseudogene. This CDR3 contains 14 residues.

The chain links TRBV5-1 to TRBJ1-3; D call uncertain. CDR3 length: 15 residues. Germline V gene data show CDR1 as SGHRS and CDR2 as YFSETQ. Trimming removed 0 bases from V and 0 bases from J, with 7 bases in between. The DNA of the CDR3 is TGCGCCAGCAGCTTGGATACAGCCTCTGGAAACACCATATATTTT. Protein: CASSLDTASGNTIYF.

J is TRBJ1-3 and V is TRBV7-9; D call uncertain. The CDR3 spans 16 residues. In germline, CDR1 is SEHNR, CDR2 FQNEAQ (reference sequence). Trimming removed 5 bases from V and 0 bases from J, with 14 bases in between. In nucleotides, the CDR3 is TGTGCCAGCAGCCCTCAAGCTATCCTCTCTGGAAACACCATATATTTT. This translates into CASSPQAILSGNTIYF.

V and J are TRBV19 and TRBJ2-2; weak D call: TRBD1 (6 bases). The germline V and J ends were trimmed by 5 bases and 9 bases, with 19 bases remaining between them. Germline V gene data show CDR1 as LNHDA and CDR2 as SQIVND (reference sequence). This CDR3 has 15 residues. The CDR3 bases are TGTGCCAGTAGTGTTGAACAGGGATCAATCAGGGAGCTGTTTTTT. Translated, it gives CASSVEQGSIRELFF.

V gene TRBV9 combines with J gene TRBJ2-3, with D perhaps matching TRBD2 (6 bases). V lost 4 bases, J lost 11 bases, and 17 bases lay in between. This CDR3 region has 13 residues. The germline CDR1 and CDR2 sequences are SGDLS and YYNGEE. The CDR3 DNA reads TGTGCCAGCAGCCCGGGACTCCTAACGGGGCAGTATTTT. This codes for CASSPGLLTGQYF.

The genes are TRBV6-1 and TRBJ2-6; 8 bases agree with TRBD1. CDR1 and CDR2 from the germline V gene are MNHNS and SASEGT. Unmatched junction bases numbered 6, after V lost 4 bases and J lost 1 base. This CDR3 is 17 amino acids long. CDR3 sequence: CASSAGTGPSGANVLTF. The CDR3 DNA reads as TGTGCCAGCAGTGCCGGGACAGGTCCTTCTGGGGCCAACGTCCTGACTTTC.

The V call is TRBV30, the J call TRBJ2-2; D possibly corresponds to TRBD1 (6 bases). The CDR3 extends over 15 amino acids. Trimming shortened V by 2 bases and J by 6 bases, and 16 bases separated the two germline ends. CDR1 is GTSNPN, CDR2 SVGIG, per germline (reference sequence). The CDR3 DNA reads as TGTGCCTGGAGTACCACTTCCCCAGGGGCCGGGGAGCTGTTTTTT. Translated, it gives CAWSTTSPGAGELFF.

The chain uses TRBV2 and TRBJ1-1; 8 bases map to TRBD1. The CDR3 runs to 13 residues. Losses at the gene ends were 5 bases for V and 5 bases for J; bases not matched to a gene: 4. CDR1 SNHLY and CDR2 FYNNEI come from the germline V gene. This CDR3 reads CASSYNRGTEAFF. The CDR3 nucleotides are TGTGCCAGCAGTTACAACAGGGGGACTGAAGCTTTCTTT.

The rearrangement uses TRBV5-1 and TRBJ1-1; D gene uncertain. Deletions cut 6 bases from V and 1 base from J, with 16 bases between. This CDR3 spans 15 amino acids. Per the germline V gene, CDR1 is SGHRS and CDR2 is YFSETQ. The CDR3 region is CASKPTVSRNTEAFF. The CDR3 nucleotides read TGCGCCAGCAAACCAACGGTTTCGAGGAACACTGAAGCTTTCTTT.

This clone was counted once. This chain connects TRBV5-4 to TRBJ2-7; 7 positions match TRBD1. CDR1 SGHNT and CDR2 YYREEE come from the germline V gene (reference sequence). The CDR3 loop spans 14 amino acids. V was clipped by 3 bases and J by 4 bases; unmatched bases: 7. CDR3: CASSSTGEPYEQYF. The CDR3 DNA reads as TGTGCCAGCAGCTCTACAGGGGAGCCTTACGAGCAGTACTTC.

DNA of the CDR3: TGTGCCAGCAGCTTAGTAGCTAGCACCGACACCGGGGAGCTGTTTTTT. Translation: CASSLVASTDTGELFF. V usage is TRBV7-8 and J usage is TRBJ2-2; TRBD2 is a possible D gene (5 bases). Germline V gene data show CDR1 as SGHVS and CDR2 as FQNEAQ. V was pared by 1 base and J by 3 bases, with 12 bases between. CDR3 length: 16 amino acids. The variable domain in full, with the rest retrieved from reference TRBV7-8 and TRBJ2-2, is GAGVSQSPRYKVAKRGQDVALRCDPISGHVSLFWYQQALGQGPEFLTYFQNEAQLDKSGLPSDRFFAERPEGSVSTLKIQRTQQEDSAVYLCASSLVASTDTGELFFGEGSRLTVL.

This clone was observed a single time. CDR3 amino acids: CASSSPDRGVNEQYF. The CDR3 nucleotides read TGTGCCAGCAGCTCCCCGGACAGGGGTGTCAACGAGCAGTACTTC. J is TRBJ2-7 and V is TRBV7-2; 9 bases map to TRBD1. CDR1 and CDR2 from the germline V gene are SGHTA and FQGNSA. The V and J ends lost 4 bases and 5 bases, in that order; junction bases with no gene match: 9. This CDR3 comprises 15 residues.

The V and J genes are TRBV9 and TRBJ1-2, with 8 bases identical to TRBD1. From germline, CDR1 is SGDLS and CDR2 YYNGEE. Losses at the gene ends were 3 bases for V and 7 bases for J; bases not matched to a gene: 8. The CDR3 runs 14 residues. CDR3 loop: CASSDRDRLVGYTF. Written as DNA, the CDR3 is TGTGCCAGCAGCGACCGGGACAGGCTTGTTGGCTACACCTTC.

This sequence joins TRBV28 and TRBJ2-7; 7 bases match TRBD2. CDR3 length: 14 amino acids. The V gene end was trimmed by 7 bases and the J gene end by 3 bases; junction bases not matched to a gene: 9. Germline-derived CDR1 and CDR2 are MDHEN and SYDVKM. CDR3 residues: CASKPAGNYYEQYF. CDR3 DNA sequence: TGTGCCAGCAAACCAGCGGGGAACTACTACGAGCAGTACTTC.

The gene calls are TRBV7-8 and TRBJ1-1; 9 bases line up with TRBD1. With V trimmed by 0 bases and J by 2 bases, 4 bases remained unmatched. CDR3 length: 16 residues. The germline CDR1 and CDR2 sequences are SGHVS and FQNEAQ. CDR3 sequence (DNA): TGTGCCAGCAGCTTAGCGGGGACAGGGCTTAACACTGAAGCTTTCTTT. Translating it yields CASSLAGTGLNTEAFF.